The T cell receptor beta chain described here comes from a study of blood T cell repertoires in COVID-19. About the study: The United States, Italy and Spain supplied acute and convalescent COVID-19 samples. PBMCs, B-cell-depleted T cells, or T cells were the source of the cDNA or gDNA that made up the material.

Original methodology: Using reference gene primer amplification, nucleated cell counts were estimated. Clones were read by immunoSEQ multiplex PCR, and TCRdb kept only the in-frame ones, dropping some. V and J calls and clone size are as listed in that table; D and trimming were resolved from the DNA. The sample lists 350,000 or so clones; around nine tenths were seen once. This CDR3 is built from 13 residues. Trimming left V 4 bases short and J 4 bases short, with 8 bases between. CDR1 and CDR2 from the germline V gene are SGHTA and FQGNSA. Seattle patients were enrolled during active infection and followed longitudinally.

V usage is TRBV7-2 and J usage is TRBJ1-5; no clear D. The sequencing input was peripheral blood. The clonotype comes from a woman in her sixties with COVID-19, enrolled during active disease. For the CDR3, the DNA is TGTGCCAGCAGCTCCCGAGATAATCAGCCCCAGCATTTT. Translated: CASSSRDNQPQHF.